The present TCR beta chain was sequenced within a study of control samples from healthy donors and cancer patients. Assay used: immunoSEQ multiplex PCR; TCRdb lists only in-frame clones, some missing. Of 400,000 to 500,000 clones listed, more than 80% were seen once; the top ten hold about 6.3%. In this sample, this clone turned up once. The germline V gene encodes CDR1 SGHTA and CDR2 FQGNSA. The V end was cut by 5 bases, the J end by 4 bases, with 11 bases between. The CDR3 spans 13 residues. V is TRBV7-2 and J is TRBJ2-5; maybe TRBD2 (6 bases). Material: PBMCs. The clonotype comes from a man aged 35-49 years with head and neck cancer. The CDR3 sequence: CASSPRTIETQYF. DNA of the CDR3: TGTGCCAGCAGCCCTAGGACTATAGAGACCCAGTACTTC.